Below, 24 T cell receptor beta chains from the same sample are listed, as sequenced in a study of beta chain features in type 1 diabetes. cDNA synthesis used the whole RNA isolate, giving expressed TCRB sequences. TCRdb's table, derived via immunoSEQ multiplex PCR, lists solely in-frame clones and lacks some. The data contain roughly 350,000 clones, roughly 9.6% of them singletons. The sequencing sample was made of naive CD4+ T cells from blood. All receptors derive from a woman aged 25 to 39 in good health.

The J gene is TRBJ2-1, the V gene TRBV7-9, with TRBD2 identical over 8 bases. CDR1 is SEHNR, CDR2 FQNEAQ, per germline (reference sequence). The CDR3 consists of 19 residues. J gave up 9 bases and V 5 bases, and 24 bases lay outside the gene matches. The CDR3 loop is CASSRLGETSVSFAGEQFF. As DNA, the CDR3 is TGTGCCAGCAGCCGTTTAGGCGAGACTAGCGTTTCTTTTGCGGGTGAGCAGTTCTTC.

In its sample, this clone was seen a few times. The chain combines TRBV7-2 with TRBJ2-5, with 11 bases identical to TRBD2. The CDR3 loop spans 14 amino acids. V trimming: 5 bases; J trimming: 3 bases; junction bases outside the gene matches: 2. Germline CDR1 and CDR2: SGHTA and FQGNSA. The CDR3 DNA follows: TGTGCCAGCAGCAAGGGACTAGCGGAAGAGACCCAGTACTTC. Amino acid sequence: CASSKGLAEETQYF.

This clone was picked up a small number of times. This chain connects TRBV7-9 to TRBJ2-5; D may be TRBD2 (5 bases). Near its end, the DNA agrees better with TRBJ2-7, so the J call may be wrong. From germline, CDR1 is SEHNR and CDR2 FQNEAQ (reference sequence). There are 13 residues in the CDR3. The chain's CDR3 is CASSLAGVNEQYF. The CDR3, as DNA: TGTGCCAGCAGCTTAGCCGGGGTCAACGAGCAGTACTTC.

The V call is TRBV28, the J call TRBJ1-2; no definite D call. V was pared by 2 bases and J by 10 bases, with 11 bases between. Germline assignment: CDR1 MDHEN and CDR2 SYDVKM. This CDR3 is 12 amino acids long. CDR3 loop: CASSLGPDTYTF. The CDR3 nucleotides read TGTGCCAGCAGTTTAGGGCCGGATACCTACACCTTC.

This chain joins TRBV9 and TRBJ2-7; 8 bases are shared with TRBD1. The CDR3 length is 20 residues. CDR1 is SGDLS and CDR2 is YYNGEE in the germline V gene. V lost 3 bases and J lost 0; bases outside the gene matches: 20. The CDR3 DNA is TGTGCCAGCAGCGCCGGTACCCCTCGCCGGGACAGGTCCTTCTCCTACGAGCAGTACTTC. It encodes CASSAGTPRRDRSFSYEQYF.

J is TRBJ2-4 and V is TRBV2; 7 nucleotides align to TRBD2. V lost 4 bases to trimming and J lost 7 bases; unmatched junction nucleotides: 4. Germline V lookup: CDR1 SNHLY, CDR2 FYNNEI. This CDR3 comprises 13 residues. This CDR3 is CASSGEGSNIQYF. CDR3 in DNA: TGTGCCAGCAGTGGGGAGGGATCGAACATTCAGTACTTC.

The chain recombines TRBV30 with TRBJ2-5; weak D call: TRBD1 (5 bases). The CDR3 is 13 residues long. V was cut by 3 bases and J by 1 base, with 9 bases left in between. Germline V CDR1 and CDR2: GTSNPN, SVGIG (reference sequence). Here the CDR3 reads CAWSRELQETQYF. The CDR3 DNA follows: TGTGCCTGGAGCAGGGAACTCCAAGAGACCCAGTACTTC.

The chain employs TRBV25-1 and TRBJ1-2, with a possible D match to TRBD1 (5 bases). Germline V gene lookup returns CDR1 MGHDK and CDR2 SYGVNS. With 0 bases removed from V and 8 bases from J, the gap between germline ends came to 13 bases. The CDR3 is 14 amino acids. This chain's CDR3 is CASSEYDDSVGYTF. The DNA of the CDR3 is TGTGCCAGCAGTGAATACGACGACAGTGTAGGCTACACCTTC.

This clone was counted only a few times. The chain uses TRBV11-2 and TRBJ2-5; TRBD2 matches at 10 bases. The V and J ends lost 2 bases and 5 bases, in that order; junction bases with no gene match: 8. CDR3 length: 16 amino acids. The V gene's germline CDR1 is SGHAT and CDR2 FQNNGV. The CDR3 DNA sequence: TGTGCCAGCAGCTTAAAACTAGCGGGATTGGTCGAGACCCAGTACTTC. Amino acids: CASSLKLAGLVETQYF.

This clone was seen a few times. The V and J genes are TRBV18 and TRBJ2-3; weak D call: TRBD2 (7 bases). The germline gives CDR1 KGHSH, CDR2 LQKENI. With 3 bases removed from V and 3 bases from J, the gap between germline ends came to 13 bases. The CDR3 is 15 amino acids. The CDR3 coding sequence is TGTGCCAGCTCACCCCCAAAGGGGGGGACAGATACGCAGTATTTT. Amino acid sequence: CASSPPKGGTDTQYF.

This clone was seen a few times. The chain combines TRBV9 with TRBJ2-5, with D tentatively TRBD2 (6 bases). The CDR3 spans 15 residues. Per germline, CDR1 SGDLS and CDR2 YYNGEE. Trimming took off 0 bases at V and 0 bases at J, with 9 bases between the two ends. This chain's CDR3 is CASSVAGGNQETQYF. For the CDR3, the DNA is TGTGCCAGCAGCGTAGCCGGGGGAAACCAAGAGACCCAGTACTTC.

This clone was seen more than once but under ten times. CDR3 in amino acids: CAWRLGLAGADTQYF. DNA for the CDR3: TGTGCCTGGAGATTGGGACTAGCGGGAGCTGATACGCAGTATTTT. The genes are TRBV30 and TRBJ2-3; 14 nucleotides match TRBD2. This CDR3 region has 15 residues. Germline V CDR1 and CDR2: GTSNPN, SVGIG (reference sequence). The junction had 5 bases not matched to a gene; V was cut back by 3 bases and J by 6 bases.

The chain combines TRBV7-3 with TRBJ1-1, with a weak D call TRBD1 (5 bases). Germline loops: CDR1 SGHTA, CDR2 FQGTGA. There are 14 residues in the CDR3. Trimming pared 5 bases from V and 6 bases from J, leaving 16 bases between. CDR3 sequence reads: CASSPQGLNSEAFF. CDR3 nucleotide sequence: TGTGCCAGCAGCCCGCAGGGTCTTAATTCTGAAGCTTTCTTT.

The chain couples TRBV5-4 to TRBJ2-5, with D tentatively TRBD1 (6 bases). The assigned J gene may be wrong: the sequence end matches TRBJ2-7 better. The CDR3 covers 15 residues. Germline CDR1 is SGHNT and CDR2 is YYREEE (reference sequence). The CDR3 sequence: CASSLTLDRSYEQYF. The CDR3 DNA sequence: TGTGCCAGCAGCCTGACCCTTGACAGGTCCTACGAGCAGTACTTC.

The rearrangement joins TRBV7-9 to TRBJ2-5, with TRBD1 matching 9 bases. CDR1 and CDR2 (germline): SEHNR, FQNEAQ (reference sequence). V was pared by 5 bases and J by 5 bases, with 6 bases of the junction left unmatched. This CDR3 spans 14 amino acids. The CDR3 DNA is TGTGCCAGCAGCCCGAACAGGGGGCTTGAGACCCAGTACTTC. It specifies CASSPNRGLETQYF.

CDR3: CASSLAPGQGVNEQFF. DNA for the CDR3: TGCGCCAGCAGCTTGGCCCCGGGACAGGGTGTAAATGAGCAGTTCTTC. J is TRBJ2-1 and V is TRBV5-1; 9 bases map to TRBD1. Losses at the gene ends were 0 bases for V and 7 bases for J; bases not matched to a gene: 8. CDR3 length: 16 residues. Germline-derived CDR1 and CDR2 are SGHRS and YFSETQ.

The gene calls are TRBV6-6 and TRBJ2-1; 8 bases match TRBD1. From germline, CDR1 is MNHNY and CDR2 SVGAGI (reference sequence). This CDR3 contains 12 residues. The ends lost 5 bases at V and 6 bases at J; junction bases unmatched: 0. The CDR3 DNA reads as TGTGCCAGCAGTGGACAGGGCAATGAGCAGTTCTTC. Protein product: CASSGQGNEQFF.

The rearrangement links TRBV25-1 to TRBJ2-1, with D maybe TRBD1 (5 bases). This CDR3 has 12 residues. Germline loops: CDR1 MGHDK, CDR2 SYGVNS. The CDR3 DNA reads TGTGCGTTGGGGCCTAACTACAATGAGCAGTTCTTC. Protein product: CALGPNYNEQFF. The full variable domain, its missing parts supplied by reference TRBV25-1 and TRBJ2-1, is EADIYQTPRYLVIGTGKKITLECSQTMGHDKMYWYQQDPGMELHLIHYSYGVNSTEKGDLSSESTVSRIRTEHFPLTLESARPSHTSQYLCALGPNYNEQFFGPGTRLTVL.

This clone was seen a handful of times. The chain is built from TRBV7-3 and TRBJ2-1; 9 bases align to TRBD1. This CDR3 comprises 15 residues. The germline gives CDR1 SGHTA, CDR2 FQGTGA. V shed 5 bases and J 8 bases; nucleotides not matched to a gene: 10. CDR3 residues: CASSRQGQGIDEQFF. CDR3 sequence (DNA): TGTGCCAGCAGCAGACAGGGACAGGGAATCGATGAGCAGTTCTTC. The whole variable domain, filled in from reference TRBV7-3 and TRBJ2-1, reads GAGVSQTPSNKVTEKGKYVELRCDPISGHTALYWYRQSLGQGPEFLIYFQGTGAADDSGLPNDRFFAVRPEGSVSTLKIQRTERGDSAVYLCASSRQGQGIDEQFFGPGTRLTVL.

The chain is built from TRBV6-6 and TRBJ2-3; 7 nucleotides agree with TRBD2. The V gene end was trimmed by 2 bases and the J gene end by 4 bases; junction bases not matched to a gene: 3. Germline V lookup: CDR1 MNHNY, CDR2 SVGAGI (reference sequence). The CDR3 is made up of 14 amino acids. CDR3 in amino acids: CASSYRGDPDTQYF. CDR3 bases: TGTGCCAGCAGTTACCGGGGGGATCCAGATACGCAGTATTTT.

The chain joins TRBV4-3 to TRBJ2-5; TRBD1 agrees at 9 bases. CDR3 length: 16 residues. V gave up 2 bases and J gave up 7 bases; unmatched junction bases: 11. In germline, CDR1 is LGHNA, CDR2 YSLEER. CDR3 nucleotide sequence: TGCGCCAGCAGCCAACTCGGGACAGGGAGGGTGGGGACCCAGTACTTC. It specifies CASSQLGTGRVGTQYF.

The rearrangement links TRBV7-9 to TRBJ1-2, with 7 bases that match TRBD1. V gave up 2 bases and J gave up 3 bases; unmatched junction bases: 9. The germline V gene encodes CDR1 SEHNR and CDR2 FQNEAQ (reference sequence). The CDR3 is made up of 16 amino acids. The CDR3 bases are TGTGCCAGCAGCTTATCGGACAGGCCCTTGGACTATGGCTACACCTTC. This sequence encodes CASSLSDRPLDYGYTF.

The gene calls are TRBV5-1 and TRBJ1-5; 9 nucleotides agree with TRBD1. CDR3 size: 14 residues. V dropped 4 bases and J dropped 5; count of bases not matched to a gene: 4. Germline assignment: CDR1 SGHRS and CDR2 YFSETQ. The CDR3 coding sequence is TGCGCCAGCAGCCTGGGACAGGGTGATCAGCCCCAGCATTTT. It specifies CASSLGQGDQPQHF.

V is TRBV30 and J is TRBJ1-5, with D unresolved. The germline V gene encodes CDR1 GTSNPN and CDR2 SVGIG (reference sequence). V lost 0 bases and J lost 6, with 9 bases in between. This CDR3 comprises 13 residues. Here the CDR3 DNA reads TGTGCCTGGAGTGTAAGAGGGCTTCAGCCCCAGCATTTT. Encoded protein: CAWSVRGLQPQHF. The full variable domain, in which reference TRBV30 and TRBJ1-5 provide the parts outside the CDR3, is SQTIHQWPATLVQPVGSPLSLECTVEGTSNPNLYWYRQAAGRGLQLLFYSVGIGQISSEVPQNLSASRPQDRQFILSSKKLLLSDSGFYLCAWSVRGLQPQHFGDGTRLSIL.